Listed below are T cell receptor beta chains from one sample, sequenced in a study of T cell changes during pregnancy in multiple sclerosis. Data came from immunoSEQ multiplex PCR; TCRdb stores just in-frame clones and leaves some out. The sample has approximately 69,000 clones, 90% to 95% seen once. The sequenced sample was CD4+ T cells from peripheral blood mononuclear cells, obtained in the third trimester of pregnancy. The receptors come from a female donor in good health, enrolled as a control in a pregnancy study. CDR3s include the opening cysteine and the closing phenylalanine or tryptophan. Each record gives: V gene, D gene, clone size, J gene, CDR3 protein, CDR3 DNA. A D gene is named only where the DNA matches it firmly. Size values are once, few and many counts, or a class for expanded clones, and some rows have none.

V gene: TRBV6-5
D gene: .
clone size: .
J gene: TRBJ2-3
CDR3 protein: CASSYLRTEFRDTQYF
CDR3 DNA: TGTGCCAGCAGTTACCTCAGGACTGAATTCCGAGATACGCAGTATTTT

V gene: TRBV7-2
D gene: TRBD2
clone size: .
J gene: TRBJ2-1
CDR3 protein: CASSLAGGHNEQFF
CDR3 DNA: TGTGCCAGCAGCTTGGCGGGGGGACACAATGAGCAGTTCTTC

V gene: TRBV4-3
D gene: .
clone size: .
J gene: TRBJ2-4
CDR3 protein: CASSQDVTRKNIQYF
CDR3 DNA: TGCGCCAGCAGCCAAGATGTGACAAGAAAAAACATTCAGTACTTC

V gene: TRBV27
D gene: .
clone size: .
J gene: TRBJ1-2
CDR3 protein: CASSFVQGRSDLPYGYTF
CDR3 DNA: TGTGCCAGCAGTTTCGTACAGGGAAGGTCGGACCTTCCCTATGGCTACACCTTC

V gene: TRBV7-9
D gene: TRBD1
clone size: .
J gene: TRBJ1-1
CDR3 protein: CASSYRDREAFF
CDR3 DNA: TGTGCCAGCAGTTACCGGGACAGGGAAGCTTTCTTT

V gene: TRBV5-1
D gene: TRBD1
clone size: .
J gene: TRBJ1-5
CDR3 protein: CASSRGTGVKPQHF
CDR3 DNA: TGCGCCAGCAGCCGGGGGACAGGCGTTAAACCCCAGCATTTT

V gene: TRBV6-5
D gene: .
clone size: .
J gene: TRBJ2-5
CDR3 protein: CASSYPQETQYF
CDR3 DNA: TGTGCCAGCAGTTACCCGCAAGAGACCCAGTACTTC

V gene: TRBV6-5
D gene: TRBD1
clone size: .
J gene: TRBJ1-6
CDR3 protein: CASSQDRGPNSPLHF
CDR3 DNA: TGTGCCAGCAGTCAGGACAGGGGGCCGAATTCACCCCTCCACTTT

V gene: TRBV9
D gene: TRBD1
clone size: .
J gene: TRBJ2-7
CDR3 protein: CASSQGQGSYEQYF
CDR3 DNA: TGTGCCAGCAGCCAGGGACAGGGAAGCTACGAGCAGTACTTC

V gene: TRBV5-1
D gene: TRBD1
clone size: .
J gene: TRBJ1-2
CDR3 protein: CASSRQGANDYGYTF
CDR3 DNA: TGCGCCAGCAGCCGACAGGGGGCGAATGACTATGGCTACACCTTC

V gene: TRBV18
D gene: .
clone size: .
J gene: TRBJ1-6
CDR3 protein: CASSPNSGVSNSPLHF
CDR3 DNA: TGTGCCAGCTCACCAAACAGCGGGGTCAGTAATTCACCCCTCCACTTT

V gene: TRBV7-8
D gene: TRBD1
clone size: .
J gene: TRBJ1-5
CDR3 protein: CASSVRTGDQPQHF
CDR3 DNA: TGTGCCAGCAGCGTAAGGACAGGGGATCAGCCCCAGCATTTT

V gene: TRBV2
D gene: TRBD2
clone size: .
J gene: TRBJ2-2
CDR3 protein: CASREREAGELFF
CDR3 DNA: TGTGCCAGCAGGGAGCGGGAGGCCGGGGAGCTGTTTTTT

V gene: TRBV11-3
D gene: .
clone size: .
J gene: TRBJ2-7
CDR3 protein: CASSLGSYSYEQYF
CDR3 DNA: TGTGCCAGCAGCTTAGGGTCCTACTCCTACGAGCAGTACTTC

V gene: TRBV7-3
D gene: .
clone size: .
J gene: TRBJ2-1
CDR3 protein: CASSGGAREQFF
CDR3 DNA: TGTGCCAGCAGTGGGGGGGCGCGGGAGCAGTTCTTC

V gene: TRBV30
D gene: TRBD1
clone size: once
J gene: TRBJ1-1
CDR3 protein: CAWSEGVIRGRGWKTEAFF
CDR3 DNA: TGTGCCTGGAGTGAGGGCGTAATTAGGGGGCGCGGTTGGAAGACTGAAGCTTTCTTT

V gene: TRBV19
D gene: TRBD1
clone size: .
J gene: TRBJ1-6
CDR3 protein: CASSNDRGNSPLHF
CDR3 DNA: TGTGCCAGTAGCAATGACAGGGGAAATTCACCCCTCCACTTT

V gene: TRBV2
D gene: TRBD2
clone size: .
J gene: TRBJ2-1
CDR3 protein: CASSPGTGSWRGGLNEQFF
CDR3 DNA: TGTGCCAGCAGTCCTGGGACGGGATCTTGGCGGGGGGGCCTTAATGAGCAGTTCTTC

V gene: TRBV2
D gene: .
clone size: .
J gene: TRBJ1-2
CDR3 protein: CASRVVQSSYTF
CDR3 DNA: TGTGCCAGCAGGGTTGTCCAGTCGTCCTACACCTTC

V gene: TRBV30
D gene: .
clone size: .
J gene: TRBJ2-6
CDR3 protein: CACGTPLSGANVLTF
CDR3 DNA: TGTGCCTGCGGGACTCCACTCTCTGGGGCCAACGTCCTGACTTTC

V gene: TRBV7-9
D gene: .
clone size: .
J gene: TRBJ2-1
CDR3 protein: CASSLRQGANEQFF
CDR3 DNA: TGTGCCAGCAGCTTACGTCAGGGTGCCAATGAGCAGTTCTTC

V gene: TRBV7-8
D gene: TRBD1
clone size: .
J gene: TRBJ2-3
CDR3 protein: CASSSRQGAGQYF
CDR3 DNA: TGTGCCAGCAGCTCGCGACAGGGTGCCGGTCAGTATTTT

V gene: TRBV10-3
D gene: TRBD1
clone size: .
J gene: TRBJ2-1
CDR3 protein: CATTGANEQFF
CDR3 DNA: TGTGCCACGACAGGGGCCAATGAGCAGTTCTTC

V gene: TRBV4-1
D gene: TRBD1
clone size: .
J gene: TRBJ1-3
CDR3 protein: CASSQDLDRAGNTIYF
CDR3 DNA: TGCGCCAGCAGCCAAGATCTGGACAGGGCGGGAAACACCATATATTTT

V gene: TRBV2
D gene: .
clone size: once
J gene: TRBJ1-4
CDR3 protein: CASTPKRRARANEKLFF
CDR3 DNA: TGTGCCAGCACCCCAAAAAGGAGGGCAAGGGCTAATGAAAAACTGTTTTTT

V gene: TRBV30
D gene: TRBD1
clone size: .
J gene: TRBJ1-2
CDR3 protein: CAEEGAVGYTF
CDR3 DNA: TGTGCCGAGGAGGGGGCGGTTGGCTACACCTTC

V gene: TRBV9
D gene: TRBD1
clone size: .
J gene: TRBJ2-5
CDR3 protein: CASSLNNRGRETQYF
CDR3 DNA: TGTGCCAGCAGCTTAAATAACAGGGGACGGGAGACCCAGTACTTC

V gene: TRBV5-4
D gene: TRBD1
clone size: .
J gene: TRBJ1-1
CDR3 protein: CASSYFRDRNTEAFF
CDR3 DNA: TGTGCCAGCAGCTACTTCCGGGACAGAAACACTGAAGCTTTCTTT

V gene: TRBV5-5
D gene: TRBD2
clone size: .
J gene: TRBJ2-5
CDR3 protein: CASSSAALAGLQETQYF
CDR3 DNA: TGTGCCAGCAGCTCAGCGGCGTTAGCGGGGCTCCAAGAGACCCAGTACTTC

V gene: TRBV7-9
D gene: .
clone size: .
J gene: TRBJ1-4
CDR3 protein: CASSLTGQRPEKLFF
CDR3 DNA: TGTGCCAGCAGTCTTACCGGCCAGCGGCCTGAAAAACTGTTTTTT